The next 23 T cell receptor beta chains were all read from a single sample in a study of blood T cells in healthy people across ages (dated by TCRdb to the mid-2010s). Libraries were constructed by 5' RACE. Sequencer: Illumina HiSeq 2500. A second roughly 6 to 12 cycle PCR used a sample-barcoded 5' primer and a J-beta primer mix. TCRdb reprocessing: public reads trimmed at Q25 with fastp, clones called with MiXCR, in-frame beta chains kept. Each CDR3 protein appears once, grouped with its most common genes and DNA. For this sample the table gives 600,000 or so distinct CDR3 sequences, of which roughly 43% were detected only once. Around 23% of the sample is held by the ten biggest clonotypes. Source material: blood. These receptors all stem from a man aged 80 or over in good health.

This clonotype appeared a single time. This chain connects TRBV29-1 to TRBJ2-5; 7 nucleotides match TRBD2. Germline loops: CDR1 SQVTM, CDR2 ANQGSEA. This CDR3 is 11 amino acids long. V trimming: 6 bases; J trimming: 9 bases; junction bases outside the gene matches: 7. In DNA form, the CDR3 reads TGCAGCGTGGAACGGGGGGAGGCCCAGTACTTC. Amino acid sequence: CSVERGEAQYF.

The chain uses TRBV20-1 and TRBJ1-4; D gene unclear. CDR1 is DFQATT, CDR2 SNEGSKA, per germline (reference sequence). CDR3 size: 11 residues. The V gene lost 4 bases and the J gene lost 0 bases, with 0 bases spanning the gap. The chain's CDR3 is CSATTNEKLFF. DNA of the CDR3: TGCAGTGCTACAACTAATGAAAAACTGTTTTTT.

The chain combines TRBV2 with TRBJ1-5, with TRBD1 matching 7 bases. Germline V CDR1 and CDR2: SNHLY, FYNNEI. V lost 8 bases and J lost 5; bases outside the gene matches: 6. The CDR3 covers 13 residues. The CDR3 loop reads CASREDRDQPQHF. The CDR3 coding sequence is TGTGCCAGCCGGGAAGACAGGGATCAGCCCCAGCATTTT.

This chain joins TRBV29-1 and TRBJ2-2, with D possibly called TRBD1 or TRBD2 (6 bases each). Germline CDR1 SQVTM, CDR2 ANQGSEA. The CDR3 is 14 amino acids. Trimming left V 4 bases short and J 2 bases short, with 11 bases between. Here the CDR3 DNA reads TGCAGCGTTGGGCGGGACACCAACACCGGGGAGCTGTTTTTT. Residues: CSVGRDTNTGELFF.

V is TRBV7-3 and J is TRBJ1-3, with TRBD1 as a possible D gene (5 bases). V lost 5 bases to trimming and J lost 4 bases, with 12 bases between them. Germline V gene sequence: CDR1 SGHTA, CDR2 FQGTGA. The CDR3 covers 14 residues. CDR3: CASSKGVPGNTIYF. CDR3 nucleotides: TGTGCCAGCAGCAAAGGGGTTCCAGGAAACACCATATATTTT.

The table lists this clonotype with a count of one. This chain links TRBV3-1 with TRBJ2-1; 7 bases map to TRBD1. Trimming removed 4 bases from V and 8 bases from J; junction bases left unmatched: 8. This CDR3 spans 14 amino acids. Germline CDR1 reads LGHDT; CDR2 reads YNNKEL (reference sequence). The CDR3 region is CASSPRQGWDEQFF. CDR3 DNA sequence: TGTGCCAGCAGCCCGAGACAGGGTTGGGATGAGCAGTTCTTC.

V gene TRBV29-1 combines with J gene TRBJ1-1; TRBD1 might be the D (5 bases). The germline V gene has CDR1 SQVTM and CDR2 ANQGSEA. Trimming took 7 bases from V and 0 from J, leaving 9 bases between them. The CDR3 runs to 12 residues. CDR3 in DNA: TGCAGCGGGTACAGGATGAACACTGAAGCTTTCTTT. Its translation is CSGYRMNTEAFF.

J is TRBJ2-7 and V is TRBV27; 8 bases fit TRBD2. Germline values: CDR1 MNHEY, CDR2 SMNVEV (reference sequence). The J segment lost 3 bases and the V segment lost 3 bases, leaving 4 bases of the junction unmatched. The CDR3 runs to 14 residues. CDR3 in DNA: TGTGCCAGCAGTTTCAGCGGGAGTAACTACGAGCAGTACTTC. Translation: CASSFSGSNYEQYF.

In its sample, this clonotype was seen a few times. The chain couples TRBV4-3 to TRBJ1-4; 8 positions match TRBD1. Germline loops: CDR1 LGHNA, CDR2 YSLEER. V gave up 4 bases and J gave up 8 bases; unmatched junction bases: 18. The CDR3 sequence is 18 residues long. In nucleotides, the CDR3 is TGCGCCAGCAGCCCCGGACAGGGTACGTCCCCCGGGGGCGAAAAACTGTTTTTT. Translated, it gives CASSPGQGTSPGGEKLFF.

The chain couples TRBV4-1 to TRBJ1-4; the match to TRBD1 covers 7 bases. The CDR3 covers 15 residues. V shed 5 bases, J shed 3 bases, and the junction held 6 bases outside the gene matches. Germline CDR1 is MGHRA and CDR2 is YSYEKL. The CDR3 nucleotides read TGCGCCAGCAGCGGGCAGGGGGGTGCTAATGAAAAACTGTTTTTT. This translates into CASSGQGGANEKLFF.

This clonotype was recorded a few times. J is TRBJ2-5 and V is TRBV25-1, with no clear D. Germline lookup yields CDR1 MGHDK and CDR2 SYGVNS. Trimming left V 4 bases short and J 2 bases short, with 8 bases between. The CDR3 sequence is 13 residues long. For the CDR3, the DNA is TGTGCCAGCAGTGGGTATGGACAAGAGACCCAGTACTTC. Residues: CASSGYGQETQYF.

This chain joins TRBV5-1 and TRBJ2-1, with TRBD2 as a possible D gene (5 bases). Germline CDR1 and CDR2: SGHRS and YFSETQ. The ends were cut back, 2 bases at V and 6 bases at J, with 12 bases in the middle. The CDR3 covers 14 residues. CDR3 amino acids: CASSFARETNEQFF. In nucleotides, the CDR3 is TGCGCCAGCAGCTTTGCTAGGGAGACCAATGAGCAGTTCTTC. Full variable domain (remainder filled in from reference TRBV5-1 and TRBJ2-1): KAGVTQTPRYLIKTRGQQVTLSCSPISGHRSVSWYQQTPGQGLQFLFEYFSETQRNKGNFPGRFSGRQFSNSRSEMNVSTLELGDSALYLCASSFARETNEQFFGPGTRLTVL.

The chain recombines TRBV7-2 with TRBJ1-1, with D hard to call. CDR1 SGHTA and CDR2 FQGNSA come from the germline V gene. This CDR3 is built from 13 residues. V lost 4 bases and J 11 bases, leaving 17 bases between the germline ends. CDR3 loop: CASSSDRAEVAFF. CDR3 DNA sequence: TGTGCCAGCAGCTCCGATCGGGCCGAGGTGGCTTTCTTT.

The V call is TRBV2, the J call TRBJ1-2, with D maybe TRBD1 (5 bases). From germline, CDR1 is SNHLY and CDR2 FYNNEI. V was clipped by 6 bases and J by 2 bases, with 7 bases between them. This CDR3 has 12 amino acids. Here the CDR3 reads CASSTGNYGYTF. CDR3 nucleotides: TGTGCCAGCAGCACAGGCAACTATGGCTACACCTTC.

This clonotype was observed a few times. The CDR3, as DNA: TGCGCCAGCAGCCAAGATCATCAGGCGACAGATACGCAGTATTTT. This translates into CASSQDHQATDTQYF. The V call is TRBV4-3, the J call TRBJ2-3, with D uncertain. This CDR3 comprises 15 residues. The germline V gene encodes CDR1 LGHNA and CDR2 YSLEER. Trimming removed 0 bases at V and 3 bases at J, with 10 bases between.

The rearrangement uses TRBV6-2 or TRBV6-3 and TRBJ2-7; D uncertain. Germline V gene lookup returns CDR1 MNHEY and CDR2 SVGEGT. The CDR3 sequence is 13 residues long. V was pared by 7 bases and J by 6 bases, with 16 bases between. The DNA for the CDR3 is TGTGCCAGCAAAACGACATCGTTGGGCGAGCAGTACTTC. This gives the protein CASKTTSLGEQYF.

This chain joins TRBV5-1 and TRBJ1-1; 12 positions agree with TRBD1. The CDR3 contains 14 residues. Germline loops: CDR1 SGHRS, CDR2 YFSETQ. With 5 bases clipped from V and 5 bases from J, the junction kept 4 bases outside the gene matches. The CDR3 reads CASRPGQGATEAFF. The CDR3 nucleotides read TGCGCCAGCAGACCGGGACAGGGGGCGACTGAAGCTTTCTTT.

The CDR3 sequence: CSARVRGHTEAFF. The CDR3 region has the DNA TGCAGTGCTAGAGTCAGGGGGCACACTGAAGCTTTCTTT. The chain joins TRBV20-1 to TRBJ1-1, with 8 bases aligning to TRBD1. The CDR3 length is 13 residues. Germline V gene lookup returns CDR1 DFQATT and CDR2 SNEGSKA (reference sequence). Unmatched junction bases numbered 1, after V lost 1 base and J lost 3 bases.

Ten or more counts support this clonotype. This rearrangement joins TRBV20-1 to TRBJ2-1; 14 positions match TRBD2. Per germline, CDR1 DFQATT and CDR2 SNEGSKA (reference sequence). Losses at the gene ends were 5 bases for V and 6 bases for J; bases not matched to a gene: 3. This CDR3 spans 14 amino acids. The CDR3 loop is CSAGTSGRINEQFF. CDR3 coding DNA: TGCAGTGCTGGGACTAGCGGGAGAATCAATGAGCAGTTCTTC.

The J gene is TRBJ2-7, the V gene TRBV7-9; D gene ambiguous. The CDR3 runs to 12 residues. In germline, CDR1 is SEHNR, CDR2 FQNEAQ (reference sequence). V was clipped by 5 bases and J by 3 bases, with 8 bases between them. CDR3 amino acids: CASSVLLYEQYF. Here the CDR3 DNA reads TGTGCCAGCAGCGTATTACTCTACGAGCAGTACTTC.

The chain joins TRBV29-1 to TRBJ2-1; 9 nucleotides agree with TRBD2. The CDR3 spans 13 residues. The germline gives CDR1 SQVTM, CDR2 ANQGSEA. V gave up 7 bases and J gave up 12 bases; unmatched junction bases: 13. CDR3 DNA: TGCAGCGCCGAGCGGGAGGTGGGCTCAGGGCAGTTCTTC. Its protein product is CSAEREVGSGQFF.

This chain connects TRBV9 to TRBJ2-1, with 9 bases aligning to TRBD2. Trimming took 1 base from V and 14 from J; bases not matched to a gene: 7. Germline V lookup: CDR1 SGDLS, CDR2 YYNGEE. This CDR3 has 13 residues. In DNA form, the CDR3 reads TGTGCCAGCAGCGTACTGGGCGGGGGGGCCGAGTTCTTC. Translated: CASSVLGGGAEFF.

The genes are TRBV7-2 and TRBJ2-6, with 7 nucleotides matching TRBD1. CDR3 length: 17 amino acids. The J segment lost 0 bases and the V segment lost 5 bases, leaving 7 bases of the junction unmatched. CDR1 is SGHTA, CDR2 FQGNSA, per germline. Here the CDR3 DNA reads TGTGCCAGCAGCAAAAAAGGGGGCTCCTCTGGGGCCAACGTCCTGACTTTC. Translation gives CASSKKGGSSGANVLTF. The full variable domain, with the rest looked up from reference TRBV7-2 and TRBJ2-6, is GAGVSQSPSNKVTEKGKDVELRCDPISGHTALYWYRQSLGQGLEFLIYFQGNSAPDKSGLPSDRFSAERTGGSVSTLTIQRTQQEDSAVYLCASSKKGGSSGANVLTFGAGSRLTVL.